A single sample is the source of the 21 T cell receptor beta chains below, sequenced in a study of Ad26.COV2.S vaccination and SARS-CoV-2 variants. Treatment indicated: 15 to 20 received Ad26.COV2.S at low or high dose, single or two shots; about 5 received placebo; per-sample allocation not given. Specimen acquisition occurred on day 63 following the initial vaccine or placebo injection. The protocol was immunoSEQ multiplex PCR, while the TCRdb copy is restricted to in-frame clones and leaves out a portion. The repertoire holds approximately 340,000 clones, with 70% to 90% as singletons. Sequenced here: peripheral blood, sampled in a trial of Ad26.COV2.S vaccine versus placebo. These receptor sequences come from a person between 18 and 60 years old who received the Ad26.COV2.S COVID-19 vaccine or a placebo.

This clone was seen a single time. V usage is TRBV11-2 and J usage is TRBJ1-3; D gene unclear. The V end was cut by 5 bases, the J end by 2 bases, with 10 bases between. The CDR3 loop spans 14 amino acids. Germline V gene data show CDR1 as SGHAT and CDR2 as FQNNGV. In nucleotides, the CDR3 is TGTGCCAGCAGCCAGGACGGCCCTGGAAACACCATATATTTT. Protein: CASSQDGPGNTIYF.

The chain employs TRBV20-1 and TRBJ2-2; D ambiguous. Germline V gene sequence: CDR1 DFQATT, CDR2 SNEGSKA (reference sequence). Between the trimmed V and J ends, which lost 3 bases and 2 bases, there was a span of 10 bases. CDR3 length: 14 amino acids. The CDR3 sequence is CSASKKGNTGELFF. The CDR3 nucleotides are TGCAGTGCTAGTAAGAAGGGAAACACCGGGGAGCTGTTTTTT.

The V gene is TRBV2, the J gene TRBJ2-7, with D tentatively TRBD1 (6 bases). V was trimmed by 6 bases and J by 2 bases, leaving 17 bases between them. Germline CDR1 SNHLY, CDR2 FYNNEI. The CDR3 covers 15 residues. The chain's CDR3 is CASSADRYSAYEQYF. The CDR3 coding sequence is TGTGCCAGCAGCGCCGACAGGTATAGTGCCTACGAGCAGTACTTC.

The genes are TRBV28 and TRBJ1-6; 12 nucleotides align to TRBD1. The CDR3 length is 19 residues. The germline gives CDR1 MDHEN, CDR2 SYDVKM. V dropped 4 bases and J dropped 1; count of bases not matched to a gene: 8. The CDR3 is CASSSGTGGAWSYNSPLHF. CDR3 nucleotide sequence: TGTGCCAGCAGTTCCGGGACAGGGGGCGCGTGGTCCTATAATTCACCCCTCCACTTT.

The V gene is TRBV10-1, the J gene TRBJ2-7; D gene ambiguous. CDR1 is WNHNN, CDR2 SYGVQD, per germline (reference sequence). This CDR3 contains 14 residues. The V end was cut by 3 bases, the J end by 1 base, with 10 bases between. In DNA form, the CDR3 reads TGCGCCAGCAGTGACCAATTAGGGTCCTACGAGCAGTACTTC. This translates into CASSDQLGSYEQYF.

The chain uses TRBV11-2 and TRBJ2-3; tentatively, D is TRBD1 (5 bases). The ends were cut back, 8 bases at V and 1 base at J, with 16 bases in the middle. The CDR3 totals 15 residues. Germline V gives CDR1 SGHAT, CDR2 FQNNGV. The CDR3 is CASRRAPRGTDTQYF. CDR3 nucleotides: TGTGCCAGCCGCAGGGCCCCCAGGGGCACAGATACGCAGTATTTT.

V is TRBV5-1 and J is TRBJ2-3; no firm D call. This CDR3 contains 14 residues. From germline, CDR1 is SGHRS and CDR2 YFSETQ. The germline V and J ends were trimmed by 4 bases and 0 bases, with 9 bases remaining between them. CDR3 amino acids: CASSRIGSTDTQYF. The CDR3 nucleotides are TGCGCCAGCAGCCGGATCGGTAGCACAGATACGCAGTATTTT.

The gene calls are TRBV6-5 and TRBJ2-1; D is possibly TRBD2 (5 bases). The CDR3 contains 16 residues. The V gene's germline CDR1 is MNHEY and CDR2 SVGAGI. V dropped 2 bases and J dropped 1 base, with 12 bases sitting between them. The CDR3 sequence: CASSYGAGPSYNEQFF. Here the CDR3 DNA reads TGTGCCAGCAGTTACGGCGCGGGCCCTTCCTACAATGAGCAGTTCTTC.

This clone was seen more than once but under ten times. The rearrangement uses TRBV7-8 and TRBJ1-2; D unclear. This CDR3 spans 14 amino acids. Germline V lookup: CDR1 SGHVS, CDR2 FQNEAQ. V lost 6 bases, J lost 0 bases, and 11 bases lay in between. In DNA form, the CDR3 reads TGTGCCAGCAGTTCCGGTGGGTCTAACTATGGCTACACCTTC. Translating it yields CASSSGGSNYGYTF.

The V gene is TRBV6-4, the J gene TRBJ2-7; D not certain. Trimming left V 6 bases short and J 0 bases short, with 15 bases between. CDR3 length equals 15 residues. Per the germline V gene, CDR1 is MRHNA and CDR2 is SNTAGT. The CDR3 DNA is TGTGCCAGCAGCCACCCCCGGGTTCCCTCCTACGAGCAGTACTTC. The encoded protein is CASSHPRVPSYEQYF.

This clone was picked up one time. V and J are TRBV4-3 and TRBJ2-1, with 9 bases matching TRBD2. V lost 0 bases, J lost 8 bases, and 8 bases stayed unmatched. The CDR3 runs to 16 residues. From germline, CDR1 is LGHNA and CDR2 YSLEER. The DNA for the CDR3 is TGCGCCAGCAGCCAAGATTTGGCGGGGGGGATCGATGAGCAGTTCTTC. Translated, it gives CASSQDLAGGIDEQFF.

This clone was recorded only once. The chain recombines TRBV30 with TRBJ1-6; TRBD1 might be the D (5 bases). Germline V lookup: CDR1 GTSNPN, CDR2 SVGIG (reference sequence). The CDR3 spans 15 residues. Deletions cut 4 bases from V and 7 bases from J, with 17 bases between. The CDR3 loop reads CAWNFGRVKNSPLHF. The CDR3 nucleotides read TGTGCCTGGAACTTCGGCAGGGTAAAAAATTCACCCCTCCACTTT.

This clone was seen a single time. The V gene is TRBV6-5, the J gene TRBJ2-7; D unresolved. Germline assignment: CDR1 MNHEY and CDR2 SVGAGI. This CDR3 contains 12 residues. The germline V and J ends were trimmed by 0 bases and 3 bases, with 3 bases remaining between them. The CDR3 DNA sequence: TGTGCCAGCAGTTACTCGATCTACGAGCAGTACTTC. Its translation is CASSYSIYEQYF.

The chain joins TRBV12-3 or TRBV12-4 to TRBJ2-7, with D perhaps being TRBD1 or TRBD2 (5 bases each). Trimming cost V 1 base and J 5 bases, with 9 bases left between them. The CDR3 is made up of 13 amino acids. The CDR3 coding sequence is TGTGCCAGCAGTTTAGTAGGGGACCACGAGCAGTACTTC. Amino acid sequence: CASSLVGDHEQYF.

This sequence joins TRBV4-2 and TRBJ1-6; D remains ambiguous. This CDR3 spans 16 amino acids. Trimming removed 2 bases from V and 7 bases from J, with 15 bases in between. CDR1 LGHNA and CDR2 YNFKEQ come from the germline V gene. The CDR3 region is CASSQSFGETNSPLHF. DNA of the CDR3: TGTGCCAGCAGCCAATCCTTTGGGGAGACAAATTCACCCCTCCACTTT.

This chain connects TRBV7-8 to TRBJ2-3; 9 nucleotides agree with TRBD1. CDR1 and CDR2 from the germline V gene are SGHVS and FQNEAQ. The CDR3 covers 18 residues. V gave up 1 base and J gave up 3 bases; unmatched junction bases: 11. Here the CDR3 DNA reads TGTGCCAGCAGCTTAGTGGGACAGGGTTTGAGGCGAACAGATACGCAGTATTTT. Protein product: CASSLVGQGLRRTDTQYF.

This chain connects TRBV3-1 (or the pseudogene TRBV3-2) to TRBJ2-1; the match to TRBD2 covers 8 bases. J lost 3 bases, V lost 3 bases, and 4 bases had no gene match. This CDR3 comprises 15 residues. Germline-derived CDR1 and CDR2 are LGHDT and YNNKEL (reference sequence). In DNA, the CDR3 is TGTGCCAGCAGCCAGCGGGAGGTGCGCTACAATGAGCAGTTCTTC. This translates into CASSQREVRYNEQFF.

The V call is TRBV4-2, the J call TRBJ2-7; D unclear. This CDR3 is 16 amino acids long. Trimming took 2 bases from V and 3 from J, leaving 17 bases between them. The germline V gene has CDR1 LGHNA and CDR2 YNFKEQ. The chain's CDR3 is CASSQTPTPLGYEQYF. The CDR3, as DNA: TGTGCCAGCAGCCAAACTCCGACGCCCCTGGGCTACGAGCAGTACTTC.

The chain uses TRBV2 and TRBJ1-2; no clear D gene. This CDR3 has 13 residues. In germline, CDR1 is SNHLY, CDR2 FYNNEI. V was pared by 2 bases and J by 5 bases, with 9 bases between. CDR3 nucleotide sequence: TGTGCCAGCAGTGAAATAACCGGTTATGGCTACACCTTC. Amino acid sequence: CASSEITGYGYTF.

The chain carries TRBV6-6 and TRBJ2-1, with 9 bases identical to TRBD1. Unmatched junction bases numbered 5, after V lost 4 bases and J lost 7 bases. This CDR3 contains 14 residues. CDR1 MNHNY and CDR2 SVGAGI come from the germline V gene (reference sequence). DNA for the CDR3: TGTGCCAGCAGTTCGCGACAGGGGGGTAATGAGCAGTTCTTC. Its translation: CASSSRQGGNEQFF.

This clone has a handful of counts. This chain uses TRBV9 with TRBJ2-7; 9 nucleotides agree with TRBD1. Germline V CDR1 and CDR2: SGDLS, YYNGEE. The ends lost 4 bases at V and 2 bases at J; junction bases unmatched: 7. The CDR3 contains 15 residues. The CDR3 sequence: CASSTGTGSPYEQYF. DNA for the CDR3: TGTGCCAGCAGCACCGGGACAGGGAGTCCCTACGAGCAGTACTTC. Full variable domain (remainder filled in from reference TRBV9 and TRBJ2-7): DSGVTQTPKHLITATGQRVTLRCSPRSGDLSVYWYQQSLDQGLQFLIQYYNGEERAKGNILERFSAQQFPDLHSELNLSSLELGDSALYFCASSTGTGSPYEQYFGPGTRLTVT.